These 12 T cell receptor beta chains were all obtained from the same sample, sequenced in a study of T cells in Graves' hyperthyroidism and ophthalmopathy. Amplification targeted TCR beta CDR3 regions from RNA transcripts. With the HTBI primer set, the TCR CDR3 went through a first round of RT-PCR. TCRdb itself ran the multiplex PCR reads through MiXCR, one entry per CDR3 protein. This sample has fewer than 650,000 distinct CDR3 sequences, with 46% found just once. The sample comprised peripheral blood or thyroid tissue (not recorded which). The source is an adult woman with Graves' disease, either hyperthyroidism or ophthalmopathy (not recorded which).

This clonotype has more than one count but fewer than ten. CDR3 DNA sequence: TGTGCCATCAGTGCCTCCGGACTGGGGAGGGATGAAAAACTGTTTTTT. The encoded protein is CAISASGLGRDEKLFF. V is TRBV10-3 and J is TRBJ1-4; D not certain. The CDR3 spans 16 residues. Looked up from germline, CDR1 is ENHRY and CDR2 is SYGVKD. Trimming left V 4 bases short and J 6 bases short, with 18 bases between.

This clonotype was detected a few times. The chain links TRBV10-3 to TRBJ2-7, with D possibly matching TRBD1 (6 bases). The CDR3 is made up of 14 amino acids. Germline CDR1 and CDR2: ENHRY and SYGVKD. Trimming removed 8 bases at V and 2 bases at J, with 16 bases between. The CDR3 DNA reads TGTGCCATCTCGGACAGACGGAAAGCCTACGAGCAGTACTTC. Translation: CAISDRRKAYEQYF.

V and J are TRBV15 and TRBJ2-7; D is unresolved. V lost 0 bases and J 3 bases, leaving 12 bases between the germline ends. CDR3 length: 15 residues. Germline-derived CDR1 and CDR2 are LNHNV and YYDKDF (reference sequence). The DNA for the CDR3 is TGTGCCACCAGCAGAGATATCGGAGTAAGCTACGAGCAGTACTTC. Encoded protein: CATSRDIGVSYEQYF.

V usage is TRBV6-5 and J usage is TRBJ1-2; D is unresolved. V lost 2 bases and J lost 7, with 8 bases in between. Germline-derived CDR1 and CDR2 are MNHEY and SVGAGI. The CDR3 consists of 12 residues. The CDR3 spells CASSYRRGGYTF. The CDR3 region has the DNA TGTGCCAGCAGTTACCGACGAGGTGGCTACACCTTC.

The chain couples TRBV20-1 to TRBJ2-7; D possibly matches TRBD1 or TRBD2 (5 bases each). The V end lost 3 bases, the J end lost 2 bases, and 11 bases lay between the germline ends. CDR1 and CDR2 (germline): DFQATT, SNEGSKA (reference sequence). The CDR3 spans 13 residues. CDR3 sequence: CSASRDGTYEQYF. CDR3 nucleotide sequence: TGCAGTGCTAGCCGGGACGGGACCTACGAGCAGTACTTC.

The gene calls are TRBV7-9 and TRBJ2-7, with 12 bases aligning to TRBD2. V trimming: 7 bases; J trimming: 0 bases; junction bases outside the gene matches: 4. Germline values: CDR1 SEHNR, CDR2 FQNEAQ (reference sequence). The CDR3 is 15 amino acids. CDR3 nucleotide sequence: TGTGCCAGCATCCGACTAGCGGGAGCCTCCTACGAGCAGTACTTC. Its translation: CASIRLAGASYEQYF.

This clonotype was counted a few times. The chain is built from TRBV10-3 and TRBJ1-5; D remains unclear. The germline V gene encodes CDR1 ENHRY and CDR2 SYGVKD. V lost 2 bases and J lost 5, with 10 bases in between. The CDR3 is made up of 14 amino acids. The CDR3 reads CAISEVRLDQPQHF. The CDR3 nucleotides are TGTGCCATCAGTGAGGTCCGGCTCGATCAGCCCCAGCATTTT.

This sequence joins TRBV20-1 and TRBJ1-5; tentative D call: TRBD1 (6 bases). The germline V gene has CDR1 DFQATT and CDR2 SNEGSKA (reference sequence). V lost 0 bases, J lost 4 bases, and 16 bases lay in between. This CDR3 comprises 16 residues. CDR3 residues: CSARDAANRENQPQHF. The DNA of the CDR3 is TGCAGTGCTAGAGATGCGGCGAACAGGGAGAATCAGCCCCAGCATTTT.

The rearrangement joins TRBV6-5 to TRBJ1-1; TRBD1 is a possible D gene (5 bases). The CDR3 has 13 residues. Germline loops: CDR1 MNHEY, CDR2 SVGAGI. The V gene lost 6 bases and the J gene lost 3 bases, with 11 bases spanning the gap. The CDR3 is CASRAGPHTEAFF. The CDR3 DNA reads as TGTGCCAGCAGGGCGGGACCTCACACTGAAGCTTTCTTT.

The CDR3 nucleotides read TGTGCCAGTAGTTCCCGGACAGGGGGCAATCAGCCCCAGCATTTT. Translated, it gives CASSSRTGGNQPQHF. The chain recombines TRBV19 with TRBJ1-5; 9 bases are a match to TRBD1. V shed 5 bases and J 2 bases; nucleotides not matched to a gene: 4. The germline gives CDR1 LNHDA, CDR2 SQIVND (reference sequence). The CDR3 runs 15 residues.

This chain connects TRBV24-1 to TRBJ2-5; D is possibly TRBD2 (5 bases). The CDR3 totals 14 residues. Trimming removed 3 bases at V and 2 bases at J, with 9 bases between. Germline CDR1 reads KGHDR; CDR2 reads SFDVKD. CDR3 sequence (DNA): TGTGCCACCAGTGATCTACTAGATCAAGAGACCCAGTACTTC. Its translation: CATSDLLDQETQYF.

This clonotype was observed once. The chain is built from TRBV10-3 and TRBJ2-5; the match to TRBD1 covers 7 bases. The CDR3 is made up of 14 amino acids. Trimming cost V 4 bases and J 2 bases; bases outside gene matches: 4. The germline V gene has CDR1 ENHRY and CDR2 SYGVKD. CDR3 amino acids: CAISGGTAQETQYF. DNA for the CDR3: TGTGCCATCAGTGGGGGGACAGCACAAGAGACCCAGTACTTC.